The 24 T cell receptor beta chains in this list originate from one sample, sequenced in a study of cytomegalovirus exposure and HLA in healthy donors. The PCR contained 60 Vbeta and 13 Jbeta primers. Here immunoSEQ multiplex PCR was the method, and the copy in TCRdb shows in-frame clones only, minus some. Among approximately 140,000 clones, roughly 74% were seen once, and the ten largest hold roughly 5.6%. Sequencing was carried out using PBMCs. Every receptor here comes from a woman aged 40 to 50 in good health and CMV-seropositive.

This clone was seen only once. CDR3 sequence reads: CASRGTSAYNEQFF. The CDR3, as DNA: TGTGCCAGCAGGGGGACTAGCGCGTACAATGAGCAGTTCTTC. V and J are TRBV2 and TRBJ2-1; 10 bases are a match to TRBD2. With 6 bases clipped from V and 4 bases from J, the junction kept 3 bases outside the gene matches. Germline V gives CDR1 SNHLY, CDR2 FYNNEI. The CDR3 is 14 residues long.

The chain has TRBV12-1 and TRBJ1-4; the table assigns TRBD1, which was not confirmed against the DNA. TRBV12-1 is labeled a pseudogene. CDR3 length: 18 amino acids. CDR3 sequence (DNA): TGTGCCAGCAGCTTTGCATGGGACAGGGCCCCAACTAATGAAAAACTGTTTTTT. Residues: CASSFAWDRAPTNEKLFF.

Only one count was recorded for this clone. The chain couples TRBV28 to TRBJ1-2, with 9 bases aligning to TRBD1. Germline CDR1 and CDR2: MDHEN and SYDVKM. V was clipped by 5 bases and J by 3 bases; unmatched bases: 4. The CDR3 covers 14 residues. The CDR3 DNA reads TGTGCCAGCAGTGAGGGACAGGGCTACTATGGCTACACCTTC. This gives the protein CASSEGQGYYGYTF.

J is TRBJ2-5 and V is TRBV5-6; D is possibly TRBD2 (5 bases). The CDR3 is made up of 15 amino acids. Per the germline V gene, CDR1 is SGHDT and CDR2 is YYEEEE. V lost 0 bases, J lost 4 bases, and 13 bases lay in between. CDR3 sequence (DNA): TGTGCCAGCAGCTTGGGAGGGATAGGTGGAGAGACCCAGTACTTC. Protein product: CASSLGGIGGETQYF. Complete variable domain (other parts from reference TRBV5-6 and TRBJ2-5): DAGVTQSPTHLIKTRGQQVTLRCSPKSGHDTVSWYQQALGQGPQFIFQYYEEEERQRGNFPDRFSGHQFPNYSSELNVNALLLGDSALYLCASSLGGIGGETQYFGPGTRLLVL.

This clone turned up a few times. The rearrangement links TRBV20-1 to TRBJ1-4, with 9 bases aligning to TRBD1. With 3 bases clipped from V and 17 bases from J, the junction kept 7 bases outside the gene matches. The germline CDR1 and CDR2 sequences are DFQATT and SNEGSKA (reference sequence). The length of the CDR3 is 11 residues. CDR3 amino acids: CSARVRDRVFF. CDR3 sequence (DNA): TGCAGTGCTAGGGTCAGGGACAGGGTTTTTTTT.

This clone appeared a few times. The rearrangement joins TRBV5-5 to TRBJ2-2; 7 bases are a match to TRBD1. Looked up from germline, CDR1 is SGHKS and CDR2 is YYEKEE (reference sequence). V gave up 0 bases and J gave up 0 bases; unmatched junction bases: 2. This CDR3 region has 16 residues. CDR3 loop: CASSLAGTANTGELFF. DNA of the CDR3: TGTGCCAGCAGCTTGGCCGGGACAGCGAACACCGGGGAGCTGTTTTTT.

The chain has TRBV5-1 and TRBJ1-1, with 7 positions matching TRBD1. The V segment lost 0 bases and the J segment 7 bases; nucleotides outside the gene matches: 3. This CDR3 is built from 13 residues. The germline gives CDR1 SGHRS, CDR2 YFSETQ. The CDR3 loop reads CASSLGRQGEAFF. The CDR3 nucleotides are TGCGCCAGCAGCTTGGGCCGACAGGGTGAAGCTTTCTTT.

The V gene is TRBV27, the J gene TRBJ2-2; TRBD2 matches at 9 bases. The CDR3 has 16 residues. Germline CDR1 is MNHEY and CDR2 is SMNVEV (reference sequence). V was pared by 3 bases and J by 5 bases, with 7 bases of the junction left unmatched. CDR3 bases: TGTGCCAGCAGTTTCGTAGCGGGAGTACGAACCGGGGAGCTGTTTTTT. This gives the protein CASSFVAGVRTGELFF.

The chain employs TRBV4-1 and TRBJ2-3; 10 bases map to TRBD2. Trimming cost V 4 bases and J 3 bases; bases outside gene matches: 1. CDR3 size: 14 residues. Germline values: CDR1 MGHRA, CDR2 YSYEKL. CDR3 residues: CASSLLAGTDTQYF. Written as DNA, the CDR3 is TGCGCCAGCAGCCTACTAGCGGGAACAGATACGCAGTATTTT.

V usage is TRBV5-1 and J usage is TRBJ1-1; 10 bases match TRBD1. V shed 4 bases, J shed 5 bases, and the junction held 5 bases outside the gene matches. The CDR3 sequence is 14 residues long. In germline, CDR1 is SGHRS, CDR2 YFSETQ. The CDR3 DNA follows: TGCGCCAGCAGCAATGGACAGGGGGAGACTGAAGCTTTCTTT. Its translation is CASSNGQGETEAFF.

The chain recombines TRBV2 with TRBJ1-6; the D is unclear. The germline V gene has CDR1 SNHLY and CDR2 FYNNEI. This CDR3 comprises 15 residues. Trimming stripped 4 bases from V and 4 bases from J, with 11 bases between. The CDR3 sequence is CASSALTGYNSPLHF. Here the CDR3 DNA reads TGTGCCAGCAGTGCCTTAACGGGGTATAATTCACCCCTCCACTTT.

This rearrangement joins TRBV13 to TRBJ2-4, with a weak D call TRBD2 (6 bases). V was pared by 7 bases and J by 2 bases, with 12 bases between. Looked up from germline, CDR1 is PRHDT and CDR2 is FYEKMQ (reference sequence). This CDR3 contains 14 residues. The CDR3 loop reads CASMSGVSKNIQYF. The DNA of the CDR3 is TGTGCCAGCATGTCGGGAGTATCCAAAAACATTCAGTACTTC.

CDR3 sequence (DNA): TGTGCCAGCAGACGACAGGGTTCGAACACTGAAGCTTTCTTT. Translation gives CASRRQGSNTEAFF. The chain links TRBV6-1 to TRBJ1-1; the match to TRBD1 covers 7 bases. The CDR3 spans 14 residues. Germline CDR1 reads MNHNS; CDR2 reads SASEGT. The V and J ends lost 6 bases and 1 base, in that order; junction bases with no gene match: 5.

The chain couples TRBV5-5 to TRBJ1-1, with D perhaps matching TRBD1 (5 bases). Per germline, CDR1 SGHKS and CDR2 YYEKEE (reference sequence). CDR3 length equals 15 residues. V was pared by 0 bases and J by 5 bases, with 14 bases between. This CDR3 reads CASSLDPGLRTEAFF. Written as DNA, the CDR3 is TGTGCCAGCAGCTTGGACCCAGGGTTACGGACTGAAGCTTTCTTT.

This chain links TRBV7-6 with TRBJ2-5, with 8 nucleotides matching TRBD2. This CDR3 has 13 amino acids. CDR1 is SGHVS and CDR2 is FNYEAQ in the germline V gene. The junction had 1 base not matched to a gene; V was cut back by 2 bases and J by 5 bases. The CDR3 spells CASSLREGETQYF. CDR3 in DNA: TGTGCCAGCAGCTTACGGGAGGGGGAGACCCAGTACTTC. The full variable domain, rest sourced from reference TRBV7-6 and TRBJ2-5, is GAGVSQSPRYKVTKRGQDVALRCDPISGHVSLYWYRQALGQGPEFLTYFNYEAQQDKSGLPNDRFSAERPEGSISTLTIQRTEQRDSAMYRCASSLREGETQYFGPGTRLLVL.

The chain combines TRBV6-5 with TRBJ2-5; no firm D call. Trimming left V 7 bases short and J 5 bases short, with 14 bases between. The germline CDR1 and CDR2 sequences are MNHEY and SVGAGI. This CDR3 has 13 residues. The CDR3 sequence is CASTRQDRETQYF. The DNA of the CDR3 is TGTGCCAGCACCCGGCAGGATAGGGAGACCCAGTACTTC.

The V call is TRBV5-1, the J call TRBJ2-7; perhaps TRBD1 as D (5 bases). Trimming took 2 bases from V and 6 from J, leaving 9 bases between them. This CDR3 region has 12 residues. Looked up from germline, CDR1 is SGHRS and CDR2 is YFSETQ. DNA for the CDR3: TGCGCCAGCAGCTTCCAGGGTTCCGAGCAGTACTTC. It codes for CASSFQGSEQYF.

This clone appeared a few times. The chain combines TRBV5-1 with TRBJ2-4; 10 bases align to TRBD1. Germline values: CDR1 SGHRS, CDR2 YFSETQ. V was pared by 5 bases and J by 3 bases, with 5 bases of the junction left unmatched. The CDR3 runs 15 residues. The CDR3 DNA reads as TGCGCCAGCAGGGGACAGGGGACAGGCAAAAACATTCAGTACTTC. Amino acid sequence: CASRGQGTGKNIQYF. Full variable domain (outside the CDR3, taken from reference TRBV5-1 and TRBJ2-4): KAGVTQTPRYLIKTRGQQVTLSCSPISGHRSVSWYQQTPGQGLQFLFEYFSETQRNKGNFPGRFSGRQFSNSRSEMNVSTLELGDSALYLCASRGQGTGKNIQYFGAGTRLSVL.

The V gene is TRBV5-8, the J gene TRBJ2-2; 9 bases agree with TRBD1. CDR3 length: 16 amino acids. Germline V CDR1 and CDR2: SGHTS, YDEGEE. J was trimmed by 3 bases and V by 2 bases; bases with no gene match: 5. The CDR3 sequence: CASSFQQGAHTGELFF. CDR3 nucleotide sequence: TGTGCCAGCAGCTTTCAACAGGGGGCTCACACCGGGGAGCTGTTTTTT.

The CDR3 reads CASSSREGTDTQYF. DNA for the CDR3: TGTGCCAGCAGCTCGAGGGAAGGCACAGATACGCAGTATTTT. The chain has TRBV9 and TRBJ2-3; perhaps TRBD2 as D (5 bases). The CDR3 loop spans 14 amino acids. Germline CDR1 and CDR2: SGDLS and YYNGEE. Trimming pared 4 bases from V and 1 base from J, leaving 10 bases between.

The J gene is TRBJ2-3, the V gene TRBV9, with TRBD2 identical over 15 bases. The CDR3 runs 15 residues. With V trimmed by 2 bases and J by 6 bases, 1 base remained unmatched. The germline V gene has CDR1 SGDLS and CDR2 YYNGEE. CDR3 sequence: CASSVGTSGRDTQYF. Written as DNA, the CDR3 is TGTGCCAGCAGCGTGGGGACTAGCGGGAGGGATACGCAGTATTTT.

Here the CDR3 reads CASSSDRGQGAFF. The DNA for the CDR3 is TGTGCCAGCAGTTCGGACAGGGGGCAGGGGGCTTTCTTT. The V and J genes are TRBV11-2 and TRBJ1-1; 11 bases are a match to TRBD1. Germline trimming cut 6 bases from V and 11 bases from J; bases unmatched to any gene: 8. In germline, CDR1 is SGHAT, CDR2 FQNNGV. The CDR3 is made up of 13 amino acids.

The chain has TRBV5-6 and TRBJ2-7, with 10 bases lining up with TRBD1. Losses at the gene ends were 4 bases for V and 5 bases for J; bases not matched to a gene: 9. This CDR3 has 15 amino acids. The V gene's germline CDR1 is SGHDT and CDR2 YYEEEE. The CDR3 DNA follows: TGTGCCAGCAGCCCCAACGAAGGACAGGGGGACGAGCAGTACTTC. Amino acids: CASSPNEGQGDEQYF.

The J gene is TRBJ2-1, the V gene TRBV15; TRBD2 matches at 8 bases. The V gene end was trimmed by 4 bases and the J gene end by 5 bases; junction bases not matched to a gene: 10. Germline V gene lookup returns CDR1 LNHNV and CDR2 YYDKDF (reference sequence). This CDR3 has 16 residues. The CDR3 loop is CATSTLPGTSHNEQFF. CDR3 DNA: TGTGCCACCAGCACCCTACCCGGGACTAGTCACAATGAGCAGTTCTTC.